Below are 21 T cell receptor beta chains sequenced from a single sample in a study of blood T cell repertoires in COVID-19. Method: immunoSEQ multiplex PCR; TCRdb's copy keeps in-frame clones and lacks some. The sample carries around 200,000 clones, 88% recorded once. Sequencing was performed on peripheral blood. These receptors were collected from a man aged 25 to 45 with acute or convalescent COVID-19.

The V gene is TRBV14, the J gene TRBJ1-1; 11 bases align to TRBD1. The CDR3 is made up of 16 amino acids. V was clipped by 3 bases and J by 6 bases; unmatched bases: 9. CDR1 is SGHDN, CDR2 FVKESK, per germline. CDR3 bases: TGTGCCAGCAGCCACTTGGGACAGGGGGTAAATGCTGAAGCTTTCTTT. Translation gives CASSHLGQGVNAEAFF.

This chain connects TRBV10-1 to TRBJ1-1; no firm D call. The ends were cut back, 4 bases at V and 4 bases at J, with 13 bases in the middle. The CDR3 consists of 14 residues. Germline-derived CDR1 and CDR2 are WNHNN and SYGVQD (reference sequence). The CDR3 is CASSASWSGTEAFF. For the CDR3, the DNA is TGCGCCAGCAGTGCAAGTTGGTCGGGCACTGAAGCTTTCTTT.

The count of this clone is one. DNA for the CDR3: TGTGCCAGCCGTCCGGGACAGCCTAATGAAAAACTGTTTTTT. This encodes CASRPGQPNEKLFF. The rearrangement joins TRBV6-5 to TRBJ1-4; TRBD1 agrees at 7 bases. Germline CDR1 and CDR2: MNHEY and SVGAGI. The junction had 6 bases not matched to a gene; V was cut back by 8 bases and J by 3 bases. The CDR3 sequence is 14 residues long.

V and J are TRBV3-1 (or the pseudogene TRBV3-2) and TRBJ2-5, with TRBD2 matching over 7 bases. V shed 0 bases and J 4 bases; nucleotides not matched to a gene: 11. The CDR3 totals 17 residues. Germline V CDR1 and CDR2: LGHDT, YNNKEL (reference sequence). This chain's CDR3 is CASSQERGAGVLETQYF. In nucleotides, the CDR3 is TGTGCCAGCAGCCAAGAACGAGGGGCGGGAGTGTTAGAGACCCAGTACTTC.

This clone was observed a few times. The V gene is TRBV5-1, the J gene TRBJ2-7, with a weak D call TRBD1 (5 bases). CDR1 and CDR2 from the germline V gene are SGHRS and YFSETQ. The CDR3 consists of 13 residues. Trimming cost V 4 bases and J 5 bases, with 13 bases left between them. The CDR3 is CASSNVTQDEQYF. DNA of the CDR3: TGCGCCAGCAGCAACGTTACACAGGACGAGCAGTACTTC.

The rearrangement links TRBV3-1 (or the pseudogene TRBV3-2) to TRBJ2-5; TRBD2 matches at 9 bases. Germline values: CDR1 LGHDT, CDR2 YNNKEL (reference sequence). The CDR3 has 16 amino acids. V was pared by 4 bases and J by 5 bases, with 11 bases of the junction left unmatched. CDR3 loop: CASSPPSGAVRETQYF. CDR3 sequence (DNA): TGTGCCAGCAGCCCCCCTAGCGGGGCCGTTAGGGAGACCCAGTACTTC.

V is TRBV6-5 and J is TRBJ1-5; 7 positions match TRBD1. Germline assignment: CDR1 MNHEY and CDR2 SVGAGI. V shed 6 bases, J shed 1 base, and the junction held 3 bases outside the gene matches. The CDR3 has 14 amino acids. CDR3 coding DNA: TGTGCCAGCAGACGACAGGGAAGCAATCAGCCCCAGCATTTT. Translation: CASRRQGSNQPQHF.

The chain's CDR3 is CASSLEGLAGITQYF. The CDR3, as DNA: TGTGCCAGCAGCTTAGAGGGACTAGCGGGAATAACCCAGTACTTC. V usage is TRBV7-2 and J usage is TRBJ2-5; 13 bases align to TRBD2. V dropped 1 base and J dropped 8; count of bases not matched to a gene: 4. The CDR3 length is 15 residues. Looked up from germline, CDR1 is SGHTA and CDR2 is FQGNSA.

The chain links TRBV3-1 (or the pseudogene TRBV3-2) to TRBJ1-2, with D tentatively TRBD1 (5 bases). The germline gives CDR1 LGHDT, CDR2 YNNKEL (reference sequence). V lost 4 bases and J 6 bases, leaving 12 bases between the germline ends. The CDR3 extends over 13 amino acids. In DNA, the CDR3 is TGTGCCAGCAGCCCCCGGACAAGCAATGGCTACACCTTC. Translating gives CASSPRTSNGYTF.

This rearrangement joins TRBV20-1 to TRBJ1-2; D remains unclear. The CDR3 consists of 9 residues. Germline CDR1 is DFQATT and CDR2 is SNEGSKA (reference sequence). CDR3 sequence: CRPPGGYTF. DNA for the CDR3: TGCAGACCCCCCGGGGGCTACACCTTC.

This clone is a singleton in its sample. The chain uses TRBV13 and TRBJ2-2; 10 bases align to TRBD1. This CDR3 is 14 amino acids long. Germline CDR1 PRHDT, CDR2 FYEKMQ (reference sequence). Germline trimming cut 3 bases from V and 10 bases from J; bases unmatched to any gene: 5. CDR3 amino acids: CASSFGQGVEELFF. The CDR3 DNA reads TGTGCCAGCAGCTTCGGACAGGGGGTGGAGGAGCTGTTTTTT.

V is TRBV24-1 and J is TRBJ2-1; possible D gene TRBD2, 7 bases. The germline gives CDR1 KGHDR, CDR2 SFDVKD. This CDR3 spans 14 amino acids. Between the trimmed V and J ends, which lost 5 bases and 7 bases, there was a span of 14 bases. The CDR3 coding sequence is TGTGCCACCAGTGCAAGGGGGGGATCAAATGAGCAGTTCTTC. Its translation: CATSARGGSNEQFF.

The J gene is TRBJ1-4, the V gene TRBV14; D not resolved. The germline gives CDR1 SGHDN, CDR2 FVKESK. V was pared by 6 bases and J by 2 bases, with 10 bases between. The CDR3 length is 14 residues. The CDR3 reads CASRLGMTNEKLFF. Written as DNA, the CDR3 is TGTGCCAGCAGACTCGGGATGACTAATGAAAAACTGTTTTTT.

The chain joins TRBV6-5 to TRBJ2-5, with 7 bases lining up with TRBD1. CDR1 and CDR2 (germline): MNHEY, SVGAGI. V lost 4 bases and J lost 4; bases outside the gene matches: 6. CDR3 length: 14 amino acids. CDR3 protein: CASSSDRVGETQYF. CDR3 in DNA: TGTGCCAGCAGTTCAGACAGGGTCGGAGAGACCCAGTACTTC.

This chain uses TRBV29-1 with TRBJ1-5; TRBD1 agrees at 7 bases. The V and J ends lost 6 bases and 4 bases, in that order; junction bases with no gene match: 3. Looked up from germline, CDR1 is SQVTM and CDR2 is ANQGSEA. The CDR3 has 12 amino acids. This CDR3 reads CSVGQANQPQHF. CDR3 nucleotides: TGCAGCGTCGGACAGGCTAATCAGCCCCAGCATTTT. The full variable domain, completed using reference TRBV29-1 and TRBJ1-5, is SAVISQKPSRDICQRGTSLTIQCQVDSQVTMMFWYRQQPGQSLTLIATANQGSEATYESGFVIDKFPISRPNLTFSTLTVSNMSPEDSSIYLCSVGQANQPQHFGDGTRLSIL.

The chain joins TRBV5-8 to TRBJ1-5, with 9 bases identical to TRBD1. Germline loops: CDR1 SGHTS, CDR2 YDEGEE. CDR3 length: 15 amino acids. The V segment lost 4 bases and the J segment 6 bases; nucleotides outside the gene matches: 8. In DNA form, the CDR3 reads TGTGCCAGCAGCGCGACAGGGGGGCCAAGTCAGCCCCAGCATTTT. It encodes CASSATGGPSQPQHF.

CDR3 DNA sequence: TGTGCCAGCAGCACTGACAGGGTTAATGAGCAGTTCTTC. It codes for CASSTDRVNEQFF. The rearrangement joins TRBV27 to TRBJ2-1; 7 bases are shared with TRBD1. The CDR3 has 13 residues. The J segment lost 7 bases and the V segment lost 6 bases, leaving 6 bases of the junction unmatched. In germline, CDR1 is MNHEY, CDR2 SMNVEV (reference sequence).

A single count supports this clone. This rearrangement joins TRBV3-1 (or the pseudogene TRBV3-2) to TRBJ2-3; perhaps TRBD1 as D (6 bases). This CDR3 is 14 amino acids long. V lost 1 base and J lost 2, with 7 bases in between. Germline V gene lookup returns CDR1 LGHDT and CDR2 YNNKEL (reference sequence). The CDR3 loop is CASSQGTATDTQYF. The CDR3 DNA reads TGTGCCAGCAGCCAAGGGACAGCCACAGATACGCAGTATTTT.

The rearrangement joins TRBV28 to TRBJ1-2, with 10 bases matching TRBD1. Trimming took 7 bases from V and 4 from J; bases not matched to a gene: 9. Looked up from germline, CDR1 is MDHEN and CDR2 is SYDVKM. The CDR3 runs to 15 residues. The CDR3 nucleotides read TGTGCCAGCACCACCAGACAGGGGGCGGGCTATGGCTACACCTTC. This sequence encodes CASTTRQGAGYGYTF.

V is TRBV2 and J is TRBJ1-5, with TRBD1 matching 7 bases. The CDR3 sequence is 15 residues long. The V gene's germline CDR1 is SNHLY and CDR2 FYNNEI. J lost 5 bases, V lost 4 bases, and 8 bases had no gene match. CDR3 region: CASSAGQVGHQPQHF. The DNA for the CDR3 is TGTGCCAGCAGTGCCGGACAGGTCGGACATCAGCCCCAGCATTTT.

This clone was observed once. V is TRBV14 and J is TRBJ1-1, with 9 bases aligning to TRBD1. V gave up 0 bases and J gave up 6 bases; unmatched junction bases: 5. Germline-derived CDR1 and CDR2 are SGHDN and FVKESK. The CDR3 is made up of 15 amino acids. The DNA for the CDR3 is TGTGCCAGCAGCCAAGATGGGACAGGGAGCTCTGAAGCTTTCTTT. Translation gives CASSQDGTGSSEAFF.